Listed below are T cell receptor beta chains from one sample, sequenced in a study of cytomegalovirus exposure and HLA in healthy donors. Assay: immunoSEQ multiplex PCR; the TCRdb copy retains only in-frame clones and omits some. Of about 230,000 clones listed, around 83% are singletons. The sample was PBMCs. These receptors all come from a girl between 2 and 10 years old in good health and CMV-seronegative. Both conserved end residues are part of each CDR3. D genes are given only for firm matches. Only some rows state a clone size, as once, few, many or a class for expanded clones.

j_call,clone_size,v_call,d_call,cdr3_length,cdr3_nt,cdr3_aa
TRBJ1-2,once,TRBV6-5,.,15,TGTGCCAGCAGTACATCAGGGGTCTCCAACTATGGCTACACCTTC,CASSTSGVSNYGYTF
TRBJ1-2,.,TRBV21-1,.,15,TGTGCCAGCAGCCCCGATCAGGGGGCTAACTATGGCTACACCTTC,CASSPDQGANYGYTF
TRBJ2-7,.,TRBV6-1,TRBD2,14,TGTGCCAGCAGTCTGGGACTAGTCACCTACGAGCAGTACTTC,CASSLGLVTYEQYF
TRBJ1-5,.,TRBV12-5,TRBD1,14,TGTGCTAGTGGTCTGGGACAGAGCAATCAGCCCCAGCATTTT,CASGLGQSNQPQHF
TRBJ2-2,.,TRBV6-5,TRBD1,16,TGTGCCAGCAGTTACCCCCGGACAGGGGGCACCGGGGAGCTGTTTTTT,CASSYPRTGGTGELFF
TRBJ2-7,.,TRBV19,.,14,TGTGCCAGTAGCGCGGGACTCCCGGACTACGAGCAGTACTTC,CASSAGLPDYEQYF
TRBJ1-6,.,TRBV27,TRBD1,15,TGTGCCAGCAGTTTAGGGGGACAGCCTAATTCACCCCTCCACTTT,CASSLGGQPNSPLHF
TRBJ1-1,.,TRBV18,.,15,TGTGCCAGCTCACCAGGTCCAGGGTCGAACACTGAAGCTTTCTTT,CASSPGPGSNTEAFF
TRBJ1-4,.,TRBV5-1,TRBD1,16,TGCGCCAGCAGCACCGGGACAGGGGGCTACAATGAAAAACTGTTTTTT,CASSTGTGGYNEKLFF
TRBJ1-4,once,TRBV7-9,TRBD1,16,TGTGCCAGCAGCCCAACAGGGGCAGGGGGTAATGAAAAACTGTTTTTT,CASSPTGAGGNEKLFF
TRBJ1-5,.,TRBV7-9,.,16,TGTGCCAGCAGCAATTCTCAGGGGAAGGGCAATCAGCCCCAGCATTTT,CASSNSQGKGNQPQHF
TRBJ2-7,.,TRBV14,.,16,TGTGCCAGCAGCCAAGGTGGGGTGACAGGCGTTTGGGAGCAGTACTTC,CASSQGGVTGVWEQYF
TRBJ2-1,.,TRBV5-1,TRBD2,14,TGCGCCAGCAGCAAGGCTACTAGCGAGCATGAGCAGTTCTTC,CASSKATSEHEQFF
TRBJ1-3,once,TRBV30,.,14,TGTGCCTGGAATACAGGGAACACTGGAAACACCATATATTTT,CAWNTGNTGNTIYF
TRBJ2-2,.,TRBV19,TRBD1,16,TGTGCCAGTAGCTGGAGGACAGGGTATGACACCGGGGAGCTGTTTTTT,CASSWRTGYDTGELFF